This T cell receptor beta chain was retrieved from a study of PD-1 blockade in classical Hodgkin lymphoma. Each and every patient relapsed after autologous stem cell transplantation, and patients got differing brentuximab vedotin exposure. Generated by immunoSEQ multiplex PCR, the TCRdb table keeps only in-frame clones and is missing some. The top ten clones hold approximately 7.6% of a sample with more than 35,000 clones, about 91% of them seen once. V lost 7 bases, J lost 7 bases, and 16 bases lay in between. The CDR3 loop spans 13 amino acids. CDR1 and CDR2 from the germline V gene are MNHNY and SVGAGI (reference sequence).

The specimen comprised peripheral blood mononuclear cells (PBMCs), sampled before the second cycle of nivolumab. The chain combines TRBV6-6 with TRBJ2-5, with no clear D. This clonotype originated in a human donor with classical Hodgkin lymphoma. The CDR3 protein is CASTEASRRTQYF. CDR3 coding DNA: TGTGCCAGCACCGAAGCGTCCCGGAGGACCCAGTACTTC.